Each of the 18 T cell receptor beta chains below was sequenced from the same sample in a study of cytomegalovirus exposure and HLA in healthy donors. Here immunoSEQ multiplex PCR was the method, and the copy in TCRdb shows in-frame clones only, minus some. The sample lists 130,000 to 150,000 clones, just over 90% occurring once. Sequencing was carried out using PBMCs. The receptors were sampled from a young man in good health and CMV-seronegative.

The chain has TRBV9 and TRBJ1-5; D gene uncertain. V was trimmed by 0 bases and J by 2 bases, leaving 9 bases between them. The CDR3 covers 15 residues. Germline values: CDR1 SGDLS, CDR2 YYNGEE. CDR3 DNA: TGTGCCAGCAGCGTAGGAGGGTCGGGCAATCAGCCCCAGCATTTT. Its translation is CASSVGGSGNQPQHF.

The J gene is TRBJ1-2, the V gene TRBV7-3; D remains ambiguous. This CDR3 contains 12 residues. Germline V gene data show CDR1 as SGHTA and CDR2 as FQGTGA. With 1 base removed from V and 8 bases from J, the gap between germline ends came to 8 bases. The CDR3 coding sequence is TGTGCCAGCAGCTTAAATGGTGCGGGCTACACCTTC. Translating gives CASSLNGAGYTF.

V usage is TRBV18 and J usage is TRBJ2-1; D uncertain. Germline CDR1 is KGHSH and CDR2 is LQKENI. V dropped 0 bases and J dropped 7 bases, with 7 bases sitting between them. The length of the CDR3 is 13 residues. For the CDR3, the DNA is TGTGCCAGCTCACCACCTAGCCAGAATGAGCAGTTCTTC. It translates to CASSPPSQNEQFF.

V and J are TRBV9 and TRBJ1-1; 8 bases agree with TRBD1. V gave up 3 bases and J gave up 3 bases; unmatched junction bases: 13. The CDR3 extends over 17 amino acids. Germline V gene sequence: CDR1 SGDLS, CDR2 YYNGEE. As DNA, the CDR3 is TGTGCCAGCAGCGACCGGGGGACAGGCTATCCTCACACTGAAGCTTTCTTT. Residues: CASSDRGTGYPHTEAFF.

The V call is TRBV7-2, the J call TRBJ2-7, with TRBD1 matching 8 bases. Per germline, CDR1 SGHTA and CDR2 FQGNSA. V gave up 3 bases and J gave up 1 base; unmatched junction bases: 5. The CDR3 is 15 residues long. DNA of the CDR3: TGTGCCAGCAGCTTTCGACAGGGGACTTCCTACGAGCAGTACTTC. Translation: CASSFRQGTSYEQYF.

This sequence joins TRBV11-2 and TRBJ2-7; maybe TRBD1 (7 bases). CDR1 is SGHAT and CDR2 is FQNNGV in the germline V gene. Trimming stripped 5 bases from V and 6 bases from J, with 23 bases between. The length of the CDR3 is 16 residues. The CDR3: CASSLNRQGGTREQYV. CDR3 coding DNA: TGTGCCAGCAGCCTGAATAGACAGGGAGGTACTCGCGAGCAGTACGTC.

This chain connects TRBV5-6 to TRBJ2-7, with D unclear. The CDR3 has 13 residues. Trimming pared 5 bases from V and 4 bases from J, leaving 13 bases between. Germline CDR1 SGHDT, CDR2 YYEEEE. CDR3 sequence (DNA): TGTGCCAGCAGATCGGGTCACTCGTACGAGCAGTACTTC. Amino acid sequence: CASRSGHSYEQYF.

The chain combines TRBV2 with TRBJ1-1; TRBD1 matches 9 bases. Germline CDR1 and CDR2: SNHLY and FYNNEI. With 5 bases clipped from V and 4 bases from J, the junction kept 8 bases outside the gene matches. The CDR3 sequence is 15 residues long. The CDR3 DNA is TGTGCCAGCAGTCCTTTAACGACAGGGGGCACTGAAGCTTTCTTT. Translated: CASSPLTTGGTEAFF.

The V gene is TRBV27, the J gene TRBJ2-1; the match to TRBD2 covers 10 bases. CDR1 and CDR2 (germline): MNHEY, SMNVEV (reference sequence). V shed 3 bases, J shed 10 bases, and the junction held 9 bases outside the gene matches. The CDR3 sequence is 15 residues long. CDR3 sequence reads: CASSFYLAGVWEQFF. DNA of the CDR3: TGTGCCAGCAGTTTTTACCTAGCGGGAGTCTGGGAGCAGTTCTTC.

The chain employs TRBV15 and TRBJ2-7; no clear D. Deletions cut 0 bases from V and 3 bases from J, with 9 bases between. Germline V gene sequence: CDR1 LNHNV, CDR2 YYDKDF (reference sequence). This CDR3 spans 14 amino acids. The CDR3 loop is CATSRDGTGYEQYF. The CDR3 DNA sequence: TGTGCCACCAGCAGAGATGGCACGGGCTACGAGCAGTACTTC.

This chain uses TRBV9 with TRBJ2-1; 9 bases align to TRBD1. The germline CDR1 and CDR2 sequences are SGDLS and YYNGEE. V was pared by 3 bases and J by 5 bases, with 6 bases of the junction left unmatched. The CDR3 spans 15 residues. The CDR3 region is CASSAGTGFNNEQFF. The CDR3 DNA reads as TGTGCCAGCAGCGCGGGGACAGGGTTTAACAATGAGCAGTTCTTC.

V and J are TRBV30 and TRBJ2-2, with D possibly matching TRBD1 (6 bases). Trimming left V 5 bases short and J 3 bases short, with 19 bases between. The CDR3 covers 16 residues. The germline V gene encodes CDR1 GTSNPN and CDR2 SVGIG (reference sequence). CDR3: CAWSKWGRGYTGELFF. The CDR3, as DNA: TGTGCCTGGTCGAAATGGGGCAGGGGTTACACCGGGGAGCTGTTTTTT.

The chain is built from TRBV28 and TRBJ1-5; tentative D call: TRBD1 (5 bases). CDR1 is MDHEN, CDR2 SYDVKM, per germline. The CDR3 sequence is 14 residues long. The ends were cut back, 8 bases at V and 3 bases at J, with 14 bases in the middle. Written as DNA, the CDR3 is TGTGCCAGCCGACGCGACAGCTACAATCAGCCCCAGCATTTT. This gives the protein CASRRDSYNQPQHF.

The chain uses TRBV27 and TRBJ2-5; a possible D gene is TRBD2 (6 bases). The V gene lost 5 bases and the J gene lost 7 bases, with 14 bases spanning the gap. Germline V gene sequence: CDR1 MNHEY, CDR2 SMNVEV (reference sequence). The CDR3 spans 13 residues. CDR3 DNA sequence: TGTGCCAGCAGTGACCGGGAGTCGGGGACCCAGTACTTC. Amino acid sequence: CASSDRESGTQYF.

The chain has TRBV5-4 and TRBJ2-3, with unresolved D. Germline CDR1 is SGHNT and CDR2 is YYREEE (reference sequence). This CDR3 spans 14 amino acids. V lost 0 bases to trimming and J lost 0 bases, with 5 bases between them. As DNA, the CDR3 is TGTGCCAGCAGCTTGGATCAGAGCACAGATACGCAGTATTTT. This sequence encodes CASSLDQSTDTQYF.

This chain links TRBV7-2 with TRBJ2-7; tentatively, D is TRBD1 (6 bases). V was clipped by 2 bases and J by 4 bases, with 15 bases between them. This CDR3 has 15 residues. Germline CDR1 reads SGHTA; CDR2 reads FQGNSA. CDR3: CASSLLSWGRYEQYF. The CDR3 DNA reads as TGTGCCAGCAGCTTATTGTCCTGGGGGCGATACGAGCAGTACTTC. Together with reference TRBV7-2 and TRBJ2-7, the CDR3 gives the full variable domain: GAGVSQSPSNKVTEKGKDVELRCDPISGHTALYWYRQSLGQGLEFLIYFQGNSAPDKSGLPSDRFSAERTGGSVSTLTIQRTQQEDSAVYLCASSLLSWGRYEQYFGPGTRLTVT.

J is TRBJ2-7 and V is TRBV7-7; TRBD1 is a possible D gene (5 bases). The CDR3 runs 14 residues. Germline CDR1 is SSHAT and CDR2 is FNYEAQ (reference sequence). With 2 bases removed from V and 0 bases from J, the gap between germline ends came to 8 bases. CDR3 DNA: TGTGCCAGCAGCTTAAGTCAGGGCTCCTACGAGCAGTACTTC. Translated: CASSLSQGSYEQYF.

The CDR3 spells CASSSTAGHSGNTIYF. CDR3 DNA sequence: TGTGCCAGCAGTTCGACCGCGGGCCACTCTGGAAACACCATATATTTT. This rearrangement joins TRBV7-6 to TRBJ1-3; D remains unclear. The V gene lost 6 bases and the J gene lost 0 bases, with 15 bases spanning the gap. CDR1 is SGHVS and CDR2 is FNYEAQ in the germline V gene. This CDR3 spans 16 amino acids.